This T cell receptor (beta chain) was recovered during a study of cytomegalovirus exposure and HLA in healthy donors. This clone has only a few counts. The target antigen is unknown. Germline and junction disagree at one end, which may indicate a read error. Germline CDR1 and CDR2: ENHRY and SYGVKD. The CDR3 runs 11 residues. Overall study findings and caveats: There were 150 to 200 TCR beta chains listed as cytomegalovirus-associated.

Sequencing used immunoSEQ multiplex PCR; TCRdb keeps in-frame clones, though not all of them. The sample holds hundreds of thousands of clones; about nine tenths are singletons and the top ten take 0.83%. Material for sequencing was PBMCs. This clonotype was sampled from a woman younger than 35 in good health and CMV-seronegative. V usage is TRBV10-3 and J usage is TRBJ1-1; no clear D gene. As DNA, the CDR3 is TGTGCCATAAGTGTCGGGACTGAAGCTTTCTTT. This translates into CAISVGTEAFF.